This is a list of T cell receptor beta chains from one sample in a study of T cell responses to AZD1222 COVID-19 vaccine. TCRdb's copy holds only in-frame clones and misses some; the assay was immunoSEQ multiplex PCR. The table records roughly 130,000 clones, roughly nine tenths of them present only once. Sequencing used peripheral blood, obtained on day 0 of AZD1222 vaccination. These receptors originate from an adult in good health. The conserved cysteine and the conserved F or W are not part of the CDR3 here.

j_call,v_call,cdr3_aa
TRBJ2-1,TRBV5-1,ASSFRGLAGGLANEQF
TRBJ1-2,TRBV7-6,ASSETGYDGYT
TRBJ1-1,TRBV6-7,ASSYSYSLTQNTEAF
TRBJ2-2,TRBV5-6,ASSSRRGSGTTGELF
TRBJ2-6,TRBV7-9,ASSLGGQGRSNVLT
TRBJ2-5,TRBV5-6,ASSLVRGQETQY
TRBJ1-5,TRBV30,AWTVGGNQPQH
TRBJ2-1,TRBV4-3,ASSHPASNEQF
TRBJ1-1,TRBV28,ASSLVRVRAPEAF
TRBJ1-3,TRBV7-9,ASSSVSSGNTIY
TRBJ2-7,TRBV6-5,ASKPSGSARYEQY
TRBJ1-1,TRBV7-9,ASSREGTEAF
TRBJ1-2,TRBV6-5,ASSFRQGRHYGYT
TRBJ2-1,TRBV2,ATGGVEQF
TRBJ1-2,TRBV19,ASSTRQGEYGYT
TRBJ2-1,TRBV29-1,SVGVLGLGDEQF
TRBJ2-2,TRBV28,AKPREGGATTGELF
TRBJ2-2,TRBV29-1,SVVPGHTGELF
TRBJ1-1,TRBV7-3,ASSLVALDEAF
TRBJ2-1,TRBV4-1,ASSQIAGDRNNEQF